The 21 T cell receptor beta chains given below trace back to one sample, sequenced in a study of ipilimumab plus nivolumab after autologous stem cell transplantation. Using immunoSEQ multiplex PCR, the repertoire was profiled, and TCRdb retains in-frame clones only, with some absent. The table includes some 6,500 clones, approximately 92% detected once. This specimen was PBMCs, taken in a trial of ipilimumab plus nivolumab as post-transplant consolidation. These receptors all stem from a female donor with multiple myeloma.

CDR3 in amino acids: CASTKIYRSYTF. CDR3 sequence (DNA): TGTGCCAGCACCAAAATCTACAGGAGCTACACCTTC. The V gene is TRBV28, the J gene TRBJ1-2, with D tentatively TRBD1 (5 bases). Germline V lookup: CDR1 MDHEN, CDR2 SYDVKM. This CDR3 spans 12 amino acids. Trimming took 7 bases from V and 9 from J, leaving 15 bases between them.

This chain links TRBV28 with TRBJ1-2; D remains ambiguous. The germline gives CDR1 MDHEN, CDR2 SYDVKM. V was shortened by 5 bases and J by 0 bases, with 4 bases between the two germline ends. The CDR3 is made up of 12 amino acids. CDR3 sequence: CASSPANYGYTF. CDR3 bases: TGTGCCAGCAGTCCGGCTAACTATGGCTACACCTTC.

The chain combines TRBV28 with TRBJ1-4; D is unclear. The V gene lost 2 bases and the J gene lost 4 bases, with 11 bases spanning the gap. This CDR3 region has 15 residues. Germline CDR1 and CDR2: MDHEN and SYDVKM. This CDR3 reads CASSLIRADNEKLFF. CDR3 DNA: TGTGCCAGCAGTTTAATTCGGGCAGATAATGAAAAACTGTTTTTT.

The chain links TRBV7-5 to TRBJ1-2; the table's D gene call, TRBD1, was not cross checked with the DNA. TRBV7-5 is a listed pseudogene. The CDR3 sequence is 14 residues long. CDR3 in amino acids: CASSLGIGGSGYTF. The CDR3 nucleotides read TGTGCCAGCAGCTTGGGTATAGGGGGCTCTGGCTACACCTTC.

CDR3 in amino acids: CASSLWTSGSSYNEQFF. The CDR3 coding sequence is TGTGCCAGCTCTCTCTGGACTAGCGGGAGCTCCTACAATGAGCAGTTCTTC. The J gene is TRBJ2-1, the V gene TRBV18, with 13 bases aligning to TRBD2. The CDR3 loop spans 17 amino acids. Germline V CDR1 and CDR2: KGHSH, LQKENI. V shed 6 bases, J shed 0 bases, and the junction held 5 bases outside the gene matches.

This rearrangement joins TRBV5-8 to TRBJ2-7; 9 bases agree with TRBD2. This CDR3 region has 16 residues. Trimming cost V 0 bases and J 7 bases; bases outside gene matches: 11. CDR1 and CDR2 (germline): SGHTS, YDEGEE. The CDR3, as DNA: TGTGCCAGCAGCTTGGAAGAGGGCGGGAGGGCCCGGGAGCAGTACTTC. This translates into CASSLEEGGRAREQYF.

This clone showed up just once. The chain is built from TRBV30 and TRBJ2-3; TRBD1 aligns across 8 bases. CDR1 and CDR2 from the germline V gene are GTSNPN and SVGIG (reference sequence). The CDR3 length is 16 residues. With V trimmed by 0 bases and J by 4 bases, 9 bases remained unmatched. The DNA for the CDR3 is TGTGCCTGGAGTGTACCCGTGACAGGGGTGGCAGATACGCAGTATTTT. This encodes CAWSVPVTGVADTQYF.

This CDR3 reads CASREGTGTGGMEEYF. The CDR3 DNA reads TGCGCCAGCAGAGAGGGCACCGGGACAGGGGGCATGGAGGAGTACTTC. The chain combines TRBV5-1 with TRBJ2-7; TRBD1 aligns across 12 bases. The CDR3 sequence is 16 residues long. Germline-derived CDR1 and CDR2 are SGHRS and YFSETQ. Trimming cost V 5 bases and J 11 bases; bases outside gene matches: 17.

The chain employs TRBV6-6 and TRBJ2-5, with a possible D match to TRBD1 (6 bases). CDR3 size: 15 residues. The V gene's germline CDR1 is MNHNY and CDR2 SVGAGI (reference sequence). With 5 bases removed from V and 4 bases from J, the gap between germline ends came to 17 bases. For the CDR3, the DNA is TGTGCCAGCAGTACACCGCACAGGGATGGAGAGACCCAGTACTTC. Its protein product is CASSTPHRDGETQYF.

J is TRBJ1-1 and V is TRBV5-1, with TRBD1 matching over 8 bases. The V and J ends lost 3 bases and 1 base, in that order; junction bases with no gene match: 8. This CDR3 is 16 amino acids long. Germline V gives CDR1 SGHRS, CDR2 YFSETQ. The DNA of the CDR3 is TGCGCCAGCAGCTCAAGACCAGGGGGCTCGAACACTGAAGCTTTCTTT. Its protein product is CASSSRPGGSNTEAFF.

The rearrangement uses TRBV28 and TRBJ2-5, with D perhaps TRBD1 or TRBD2 (5 bases each). CDR3 length: 16 amino acids. The germline V gene has CDR1 MDHEN and CDR2 SYDVKM. Trimming cost V 5 bases and J 2 bases, with 18 bases left between them. The CDR3 DNA reads TGTGCCAGCAGTCTAGCAGGGTTTCTGGGGCAAGAGACCCAGTACTTC. This encodes CASSLAGFLGQETQYF.

The V gene is TRBV5-1, the J gene TRBJ2-5; D gene unclear. The CDR3 has 15 residues. Germline CDR1 and CDR2: SGHRS and YFSETQ. Between the trimmed V and J ends, which lost 0 bases and 1 base, there was a span of 10 bases. CDR3 nucleotides: TGCGCCAGCAGCTTGGCGATCGGCAGCCAAGAGACCCAGTACTTC. Amino acids: CASSLAIGSQETQYF.

The genes are TRBV29-1 and TRBJ2-3, with 8 bases fitting TRBD1. The germline gives CDR1 SQVTM, CDR2 ANQGSEA. The J segment lost 3 bases and the V segment lost 3 bases, leaving 2 bases of the junction unmatched. The CDR3 is 13 amino acids. The chain's CDR3 is CSVEDRATDTQYF. The CDR3 DNA is TGCAGCGTTGAGGACAGGGCTACAGATACGCAGTATTTT.

CDR3 in DNA: TGCGCCAGCAGTGAGTTCCAGGCCGGGGAGCTGTTTTTT. It specifies CASSEFQAGELFF. This sequence joins TRBV10-1 and TRBJ2-2; D not certain. V was cut by 1 base and J by 6 bases, with 6 bases left in between. CDR3 size: 13 residues. CDR1 and CDR2 (germline): WNHNN, SYGVQD (reference sequence).

This chain joins TRBV27 and TRBJ2-7; D unclear. The CDR3 contains 11 residues. Per the germline V gene, CDR1 is MNHEY and CDR2 is SMNVEV (reference sequence). The V end lost 5 bases, the J end lost 2 bases, and 4 bases lay between the germline ends. The CDR3 sequence is CASSTAYEQYF. DNA for the CDR3: TGTGCCAGCAGTACGGCCTACGAGCAGTACTTC.

This clone was seen only a few times. The genes are TRBV28 and TRBJ2-7; no clear D gene. This CDR3 has 12 residues. Germline CDR1 and CDR2: MDHEN and SYDVKM. The ends were cut back, 2 bases at V and 4 bases at J, with 6 bases in the middle. The CDR3 bases are TGTGCCAGCAGTTTACCCGAATACGAGCAGTACTTC. This translates into CASSLPEYEQYF.

The CDR3 nucleotides are TGTGCCAGCAGTGAGGACAGGCGCTCTGGAAACACCATATATTTT. Translated, it gives CASSEDRRSGNTIYF. This chain links TRBV2 with TRBJ1-3; TRBD1 aligns across 7 bases. Looked up from germline, CDR1 is SNHLY and CDR2 is FYNNEI. V trimming: 3 bases; J trimming: 0 bases; junction bases outside the gene matches: 2. The CDR3 extends over 15 amino acids.

The chain uses TRBV9 and TRBJ2-4; perhaps TRBD2 as D (7 bases). Germline V gene data show CDR1 as SGDLS and CDR2 as YYNGEE. The CDR3 extends over 14 amino acids. V lost 3 bases to trimming and J lost 8 bases, with 15 bases between them. The CDR3 reads CASSEGGAGYIQYF. As DNA, the CDR3 is TGTGCCAGCAGCGAGGGGGGGGCCGGGTACATTCAGTACTTC.

The gene calls are TRBV11-3 and TRBJ1-1; D call uncertain. V shed 3 bases and J shed 1 base, with 9 bases lying between them. This CDR3 spans 14 amino acids. Looked up from germline, CDR1 is SGHNT and CDR2 is YENEEA. CDR3: CASSFSTGNTEAFF. For the CDR3, the DNA is TGTGCCAGCAGCTTTTCGACGGGGAACACTGAAGCTTTCTTT. The variable domain in full, with the rest retrieved from reference TRBV11-3 and TRBJ1-1, is EAGVVQSPRYKIIEKKQPVAFWCNPISGHNTLYWYLQNLGQGPELLIRYENEEAVDDSQLPKDRFSAERLKGVDSTLKIQPAELGDSAVYLCASSFSTGNTEAFFGQGTRLTVV.

The chain recombines TRBV5-8 with TRBJ1-2; D gene ambiguous. Trimming removed 5 bases at V and 4 bases at J, with 9 bases between. CDR1 and CDR2 from the germline V gene are SGHTS and YDEGEE. The CDR3 has 12 residues. CDR3 nucleotide sequence: TGTGCCAGCAGGGAAGTGAGCTATGGCTACACCTTC. Its translation is CASREVSYGYTF.

The gene calls are TRBV6-1 and TRBJ2-3, with 7 bases lining up with TRBD1. V lost 6 bases to trimming and J lost 2 bases; unmatched junction nucleotides: 5. CDR3 length: 14 amino acids. Germline V gene sequence: CDR1 MNHNS, CDR2 SASEGT. The CDR3 nucleotides are TGTGCCAGCAGCCGGACAGGATTCACAGATACGCAGTATTTT. Encoded protein: CASSRTGFTDTQYF.